These 17 T cell receptor beta chains originate from one sample sequenced in a study of shared clonotypes between healthy human individuals. Repertoires were generated with immunoSEQ multiplex PCR, while TCRdb's copy carries only in-frame clones and drops some. Among 2,500,000 or so clones listed, 93% were seen once. Material: naive CD4+ T cells from PBMCs. The subset here: CD45RA+ positively selected. Source of these receptors: a man between 18 and 35 years old in good health. Some clones in this sample may be carry-over from other donors' samples.

This chain uses TRBV2 with TRBJ1-5; TRBD1 might be the D (5 bases). Germline CDR1 and CDR2: SNHLY and FYNNEI. The CDR3 has 14 amino acids. Trimming removed 5 bases from V and 4 bases from J, with 12 bases in between. In DNA, the CDR3 is TGTGCCAGCAGTAAACGGGGGGGGAATCAGCCCCAGCATTTT. Translated, it gives CASSKRGGNQPQHF.

This clone came up a few times. This rearrangement joins TRBV28 to TRBJ1-5; possibly TRBD1 for D (6 bases). The germline CDR1 and CDR2 sequences are MDHEN and SYDVKM. The CDR3 is 15 amino acids. Trimming stripped 8 bases from V and 4 bases from J, with 18 bases between. CDR3 region: CASGGPGRMNQPQHF. The CDR3 DNA sequence: TGTGCCAGCGGGGGGCCGGGACGGATGAATCAGCCCCAGCATTTT.

The chain combines TRBV29-1 with TRBJ2-3; D not resolved. V shed 1 base and J shed 4 bases, with 15 bases lying between them. Germline-derived CDR1 and CDR2 are SQVTM and ANQGSEA. The CDR3 spans 15 residues. The CDR3 nucleotides are TGCAGCGTTGAAGCCACCTTTTGGGGTTCAGATACGCAGTATTTT. Protein product: CSVEATFWGSDTQYF.

The rearrangement joins TRBV28 to TRBJ2-7; TRBD1 aligns across 9 bases. Germline CDR1 reads MDHEN; CDR2 reads SYDVKM. V gave up 10 bases and J gave up 4 bases; unmatched junction bases: 11. The CDR3 spans 14 residues. Here the CDR3 reads CATHFGTGIYEQYF. CDR3 DNA sequence: TGTGCCACCCACTTCGGGACAGGGATTTACGAGCAGTACTTC.

The rearrangement joins TRBV5-1 to TRBJ2-7; TRBD2 agrees at 15 bases. From germline, CDR1 is SGHRS and CDR2 YFSETQ. With 4 bases clipped from V and 6 bases from J, the junction kept 5 bases outside the gene matches. The CDR3 has 15 residues. The CDR3 region is CASSRTSGRDGEQYF. The DNA of the CDR3 is TGCGCCAGCAGCCGGACTAGCGGGAGGGACGGCGAGCAGTACTTC.

CDR3 region: CASSPIWTSGSMRTGELFF. The DNA of the CDR3 is TGTGCCAGCAGCCCCATATGGACTAGCGGGAGTATGCGGACCGGGGAGCTGTTTTTT. This rearrangement joins TRBV7-7 to TRBJ2-2; TRBD2 matches 13 bases. The CDR3 length is 19 residues. V shed 5 bases and J 5 bases; nucleotides not matched to a gene: 14. The germline CDR1 and CDR2 sequences are SSHAT and FNYEAQ (reference sequence).

The chain has TRBV11-2 and TRBJ1-1; TRBD1 agrees at 9 bases. The germline CDR1 and CDR2 sequences are SGHAT and FQNNGV. The CDR3 length is 13 residues. V was clipped by 5 bases and J by 3 bases; unmatched bases: 1. CDR3 sequence: CASSRDRDTEAFF. The CDR3 DNA follows: TGTGCCAGCAGCCGGGACAGGGACACTGAAGCTTTCTTT. Combining the CDR3 with reference TRBV11-2 and TRBJ1-1 gives the whole variable domain EAGVAQSPRYKIIEKRQSVAFWCNPISGHATLYWYQQILGQGPKLLIQFQNNGVVDDSQLPKDRFSAERLKGVDSTLKIQPAKLEDSAVYLCASSRDRDTEAFFGQGTRLTVV.

V is TRBV9 and J is TRBJ2-2; TRBD2 matches at 7 bases. CDR3 length equals 16 residues. Germline values: CDR1 SGDLS, CDR2 YYNGEE. The ends lost 0 bases at V and 1 base at J; junction bases unmatched: 3. The CDR3 loop reads CASSVASGVNTGELFF. The CDR3 nucleotides read TGTGCCAGCAGCGTAGCTAGCGGAGTGAACACCGGGGAGCTGTTTTTT.

In the case of this clone: Other nucleotide sequences in the sample specify the same CDR3. The rearrangement links TRBV29-1 to TRBJ1-2; no definite D call. CDR3 length equals 14 residues. V was trimmed by 3 bases and J by 8 bases, leaving 19 bases between them. Germline CDR1 SQVTM, CDR2 ANQGSEA. The CDR3 region has the DNA TGCAGCGTTGATATCCCCACCTCTCCGGCAGGCTACACCTTC. Protein product: CSVDIPTSPAGYTF. Complete variable domain (other parts from reference TRBV29-1 and TRBJ1-2): SAVISQKPSRDICQRGTSLTIQCQVDSQVTMMFWYRQQPGQSLTLIATANQGSEATYESGFVIDKFPISRPNLTFSTLTVSNMSPEDSSIYLCSVDIPTSPAGYTFGSGTRLTVV.

This chain joins TRBV6-6 and TRBJ2-3; D is uncertain. Per germline, CDR1 MNHNY and CDR2 SVGAGI (reference sequence). The CDR3 length is 13 residues. V was shortened by 7 bases and J by 1 base, with 9 bases between the two germline ends. The CDR3 spells CASKISGTDTQYF. CDR3 coding DNA: TGTGCCAGCAAAATTAGTGGCACAGATACGCAGTATTTT.

The gene calls are TRBV5-1 and TRBJ2-1, with 9 nucleotides matching TRBD1. Unmatched junction bases numbered 5, after V lost 4 bases and J lost 6 bases. The CDR3 spans 14 residues. Germline V gene sequence: CDR1 SGHRS, CDR2 YFSETQ. The CDR3 DNA reads as TGCGCCAGCAGCAGGGACAGGGTCCTCAATGAGCAGTTCTTC. Protein product: CASSRDRVLNEQFF.

This clone was seen a few times. The rearrangement links TRBV19 to TRBJ2-5; no clear D gene. Looked up from germline, CDR1 is LNHDA and CDR2 is SQIVND (reference sequence). The CDR3 has 12 amino acids. Trimming left V 11 bases short and J 5 bases short, with 15 bases between. Here the CDR3 reads CAGDRELETQYF. The DNA of the CDR3 is TGTGCCGGGGATAGAGAGCTGGAGACCCAGTACTTC.

This chain connects TRBV10-3 to TRBJ2-7; 8 bases map to TRBD2. The CDR3 consists of 15 residues. Per the germline V gene, CDR1 is ENHRY and CDR2 is SYGVKD. The V segment lost 2 bases and the J segment 4 bases; nucleotides outside the gene matches: 7. The CDR3 spells CAISEVSSGRYEQYF. CDR3 in DNA: TGTGCCATCAGTGAGGTGTCTAGCGGGCGTTACGAGCAGTACTTC.

Remarks on this clone: The sample contains more than one DNA sequence encoding this CDR3. The V and J genes are TRBV13 and TRBJ2-7; D remains unclear. Trimming shortened V by 0 bases and J by 4 bases, and 4 bases separated the two germline ends. The CDR3 extends over 12 amino acids. Germline-derived CDR1 and CDR2 are PRHDT and FYEKMQ (reference sequence). The CDR3 sequence is CASSLGRYEQYF. The CDR3 nucleotides are TGTGCCAGCAGCTTAGGACGGTACGAGCAGTACTTC.

On this clone: Other DNA sequences in the same sample also yield this CDR3. V usage is TRBV2 and J usage is TRBJ1-4; 7 positions agree with TRBD1. CDR3 length: 14 amino acids. The germline CDR1 and CDR2 sequences are SNHLY and FYNNEI. With V trimmed by 6 bases and J by 5 bases, 6 bases remained unmatched. The CDR3: CASSGQAINEKLFF. In nucleotides, the CDR3 is TGTGCCAGCAGCGGACAGGCTATAAATGAAAAACTGTTTTTT.

The rearrangement links TRBV20-1 to TRBJ2-7; D is unresolved. Germline lookup yields CDR1 DFQATT and CDR2 SNEGSKA (reference sequence). This CDR3 comprises 11 residues. V lost 7 bases, J lost 2 bases, and 9 bases lay in between. CDR3 in amino acids: CSVGTAYEQYF. The CDR3 region has the DNA TGCAGTGTGGGCACCGCCTACGAGCAGTACTTC.

Comments on this clone: The sample carries other DNA sequences with the same CDR3. The chain joins TRBV5-1 to TRBJ1-4; tentatively, D is TRBD1 (5 bases). V was shortened by 2 bases and J by 7 bases, with 12 bases between the two germline ends. CDR1 and CDR2 from the germline V gene are SGHRS and YFSETQ. The CDR3 totals 14 residues. In nucleotides, the CDR3 is TGCGCCAGCAGCTTCGGGCAGGGAGGTGAAAAACTGTTTTTT. Translating gives CASSFGQGGEKLFF.